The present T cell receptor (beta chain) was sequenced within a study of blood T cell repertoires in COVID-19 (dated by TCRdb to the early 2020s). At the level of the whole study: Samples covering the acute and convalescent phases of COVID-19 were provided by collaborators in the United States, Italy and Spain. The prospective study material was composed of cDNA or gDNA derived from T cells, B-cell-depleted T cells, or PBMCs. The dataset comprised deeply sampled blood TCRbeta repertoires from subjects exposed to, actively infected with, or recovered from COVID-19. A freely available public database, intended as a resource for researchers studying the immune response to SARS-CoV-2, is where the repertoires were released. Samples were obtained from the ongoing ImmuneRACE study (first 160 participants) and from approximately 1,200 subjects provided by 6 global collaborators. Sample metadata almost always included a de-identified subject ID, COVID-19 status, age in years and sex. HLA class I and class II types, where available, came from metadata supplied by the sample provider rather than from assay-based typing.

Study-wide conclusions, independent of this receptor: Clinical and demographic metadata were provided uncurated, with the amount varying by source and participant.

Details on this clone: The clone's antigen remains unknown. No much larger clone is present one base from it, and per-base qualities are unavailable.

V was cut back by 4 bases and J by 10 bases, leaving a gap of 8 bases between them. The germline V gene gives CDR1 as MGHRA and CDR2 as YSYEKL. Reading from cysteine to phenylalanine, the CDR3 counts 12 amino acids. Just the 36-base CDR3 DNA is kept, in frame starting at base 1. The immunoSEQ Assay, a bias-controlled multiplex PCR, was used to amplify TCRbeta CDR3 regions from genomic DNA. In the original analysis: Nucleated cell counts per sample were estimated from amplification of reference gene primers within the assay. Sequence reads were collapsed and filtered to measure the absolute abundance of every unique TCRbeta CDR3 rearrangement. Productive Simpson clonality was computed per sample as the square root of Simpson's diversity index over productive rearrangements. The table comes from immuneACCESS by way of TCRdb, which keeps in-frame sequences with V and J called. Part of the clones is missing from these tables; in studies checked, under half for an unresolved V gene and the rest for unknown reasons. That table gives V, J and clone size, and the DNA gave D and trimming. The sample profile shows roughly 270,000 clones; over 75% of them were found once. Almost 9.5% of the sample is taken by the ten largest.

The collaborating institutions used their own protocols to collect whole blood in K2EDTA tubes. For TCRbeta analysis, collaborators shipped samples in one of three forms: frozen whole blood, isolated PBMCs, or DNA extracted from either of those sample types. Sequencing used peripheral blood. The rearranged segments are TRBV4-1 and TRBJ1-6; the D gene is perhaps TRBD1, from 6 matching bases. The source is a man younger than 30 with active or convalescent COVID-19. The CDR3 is CASSLRGSPLHF. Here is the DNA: TGCGCCAGCAGCCTCAGGGGATCACCCCTCCACTTT.